The clone carrying this TCR beta chain has a handful of counts. What it binds is not known. Naive CD4+ T cells were purified with Tregs depleted by CD25. The length of the CDR3 is 12 residues. Germline V gene sequence: CDR1 SGHRS, CDR2 YFSETQ. V was pared by 1 base and J by 6 bases, with 7 bases between. Study outcomes and limitations: The larger-cohort validation was restricted to a single TCR beta V-J rearrangement rather than whole repertoires. Tumor-infiltrating Treg TCR alpha and beta sequences overlapped most with tumor naive CD4+ T cells, then blood naive.

Semi-nested PCR with Nested Universal Primer A followed constant-region reverse priming of full-length variable regions. In TCRdb, the 5' RACE reads were re-called with MiXCR into one record per CDR3 protein. The sample holds under 5,500 distinct CDR3 sequences, over 70% seen once. Source material: naive CD4+ T cells sorted from blood. Subset of the sample: naive CD4+ T cells, CD4+CD45RA+CD25-. This rearrangement joins TRBV5-1 to TRBJ1-2, with no clear D. The receptor comes from a female donor with breast cancer. This CDR3 reads CASSLSGHGYTF. The DNA for the CDR3 is TGCGCCAGCAGCTTGAGTGGGCATGGCTACACCTTC.